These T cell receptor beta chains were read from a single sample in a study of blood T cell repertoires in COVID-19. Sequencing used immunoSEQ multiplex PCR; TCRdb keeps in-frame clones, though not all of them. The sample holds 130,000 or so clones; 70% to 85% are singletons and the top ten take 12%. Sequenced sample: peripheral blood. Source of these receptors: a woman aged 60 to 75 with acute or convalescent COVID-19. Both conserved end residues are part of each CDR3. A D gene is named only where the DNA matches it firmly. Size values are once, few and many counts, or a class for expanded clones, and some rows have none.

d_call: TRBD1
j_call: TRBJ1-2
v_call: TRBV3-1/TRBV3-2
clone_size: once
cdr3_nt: TGTGCCAGCAGTTCTACCGGACAGGGCCTCTATGGCTACACCTTC
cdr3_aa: CASSSTGQGLYGYTF

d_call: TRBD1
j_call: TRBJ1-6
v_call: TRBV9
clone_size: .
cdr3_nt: TGTGCCAGCAGCGCAGAGGGGACAGGGGCAGGTTCACCCCTCCACTTT
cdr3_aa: CASSAEGTGAGSPLHF

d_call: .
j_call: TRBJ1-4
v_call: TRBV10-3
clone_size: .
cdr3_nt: TGTGCCATCAGTGAGACGGTGGATGAAAAACTGTTTTTT
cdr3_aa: CAISETVDEKLFF

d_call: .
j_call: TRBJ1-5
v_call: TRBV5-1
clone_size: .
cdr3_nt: TGCGCCAGCAGCTTGGGACAGGTGGATCAGCCCCAGCATTTT
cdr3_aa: CASSLGQVDQPQHF

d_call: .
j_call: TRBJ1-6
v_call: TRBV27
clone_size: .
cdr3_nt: TGTGCCAGCAGTTTCAGCTCCTATAATTCACCCCTCCACTTT
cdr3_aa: CASSFSSYNSPLHF

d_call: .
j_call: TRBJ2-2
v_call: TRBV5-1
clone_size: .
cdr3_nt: TGCGCCAGCAGTGAGGGGGCGAACACCGGGGAGCTGTTTTTT
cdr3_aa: CASSEGANTGELFF

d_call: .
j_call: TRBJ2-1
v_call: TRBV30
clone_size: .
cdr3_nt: TGTGGAGGACTGCAAAACAATGAGCAGTTCTTC
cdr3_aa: CGGLQNNEQFF

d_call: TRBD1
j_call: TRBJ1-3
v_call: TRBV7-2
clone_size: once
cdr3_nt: TGTGCCAGCAGCTCTTGGACAGGGAGAAACACCATATATTTT
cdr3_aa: CASSSWTGRNTIYF

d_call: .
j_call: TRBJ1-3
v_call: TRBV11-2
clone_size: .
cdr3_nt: TGTGCCAGCAGCTCCCCGGGTTACTCTGGAAACACCATATATTTT
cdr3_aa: CASSSPGYSGNTIYF

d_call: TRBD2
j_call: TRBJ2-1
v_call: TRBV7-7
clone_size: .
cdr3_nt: TGTGCCAGCAGCGAGGGACTAGCGGCTAACAATGAGCAGTTCTTC
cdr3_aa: CASSEGLAANNEQFF

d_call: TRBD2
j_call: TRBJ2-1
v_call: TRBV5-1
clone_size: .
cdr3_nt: TGCGCCAGCAGCTTGATGGCCGGCGGGGGGTCCAATGAGCAGTTCTTC
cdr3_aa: CASSLMAGGGSNEQFF

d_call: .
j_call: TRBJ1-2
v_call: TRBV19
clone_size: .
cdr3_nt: TGTGCCAGTAGTATAATGGACAGCGATAACTATGGCTACACCTTC
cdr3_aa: CASSIMDSDNYGYTF

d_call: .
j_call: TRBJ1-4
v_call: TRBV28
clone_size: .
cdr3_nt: TGTGCCAGCAGTTTGTCGGGTCCTCAAAGATATGAAAAACTGTTTTTT
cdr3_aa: CASSLSGPQRYEKLFF

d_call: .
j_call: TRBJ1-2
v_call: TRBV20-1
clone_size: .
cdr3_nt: TGCAGTGCTTCCGTTCACTATGGCTACACCTTC
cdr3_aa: CSASVHYGYTF

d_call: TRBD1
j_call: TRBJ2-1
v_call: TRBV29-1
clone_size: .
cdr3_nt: TGCAGCGCCAGACAGGGGACGGTTGAGCAGTTCTTC
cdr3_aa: CSARQGTVEQFF

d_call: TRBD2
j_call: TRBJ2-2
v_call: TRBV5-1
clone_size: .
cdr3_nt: TGCGCCAGCAGCTTTTTCCCTAGCGGGGGGACCGGGGAGCTGTTTTTT
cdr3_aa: CASSFFPSGGTGELFF

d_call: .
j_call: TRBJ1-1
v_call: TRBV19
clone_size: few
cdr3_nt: TGTGCCAGTAAGGCAGGGGTAAGGATGAACACTGAAGCTTTCTTT
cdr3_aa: CASKAGVRMNTEAFF

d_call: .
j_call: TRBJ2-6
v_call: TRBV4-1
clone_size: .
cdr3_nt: TGCGCCAGCAGTCAACCGACAGGGGCCAACGTCCTGACTTTC
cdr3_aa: CASSQPTGANVLTF

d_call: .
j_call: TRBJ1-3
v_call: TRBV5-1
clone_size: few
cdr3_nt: TGCGCCAGCAGCGGGGCAGAAGGAAACACCATATATTTT
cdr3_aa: CASSGAEGNTIYF

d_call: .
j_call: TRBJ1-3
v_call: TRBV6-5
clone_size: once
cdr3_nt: TGTGCCATACAGGGACCGGTAACTGGAAACACCATATATTTT
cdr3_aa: CAIQGPVTGNTIYF

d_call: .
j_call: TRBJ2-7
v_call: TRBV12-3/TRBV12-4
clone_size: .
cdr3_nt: TGTGCCAGCAGTTTCGGGGGATACTACGAGCAGTACTTC
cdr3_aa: CASSFGGYYEQYF

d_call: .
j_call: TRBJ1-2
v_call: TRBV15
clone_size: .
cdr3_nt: TGTGCCACCAGCAGGGGACGGACAGACAGCGGCTACACCTTC
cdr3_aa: CATSRGRTDSGYTF

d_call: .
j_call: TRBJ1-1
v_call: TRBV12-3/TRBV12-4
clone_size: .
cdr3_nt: TGTGCCAGCAGGGCGAACACTGAAGCTTTCTTT
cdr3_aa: CASRANTEAFF

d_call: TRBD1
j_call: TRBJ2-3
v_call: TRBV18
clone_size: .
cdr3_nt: TGTGCCAGCTCCCCTCGCGACAGGGGGAGCACAGATACGCAGTATTTT
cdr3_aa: CASSPRDRGSTDTQYF

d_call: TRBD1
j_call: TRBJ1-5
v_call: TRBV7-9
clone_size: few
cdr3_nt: TGTGCCAGCAGCCAAGCGGGGGGGACAGGGAATCAGCCCCAGCATTTT
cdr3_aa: CASSQAGGTGNQPQHF

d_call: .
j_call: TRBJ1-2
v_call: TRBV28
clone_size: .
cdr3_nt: TGTGCCAGCAGTTTATTTAAGGGAGTCTATGGCTACACCTTC
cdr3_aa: CASSLFKGVYGYTF

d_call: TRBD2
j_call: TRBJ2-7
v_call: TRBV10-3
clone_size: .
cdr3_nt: TGTGCCATCAGTGAATTCGATCTGGCGGGGGGTGCCTACGAGCAGTACTTC
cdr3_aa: CAISEFDLAGGAYEQYF

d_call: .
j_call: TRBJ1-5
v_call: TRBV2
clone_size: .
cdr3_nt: TGTGCCAGCCAAACAGGGAATCAGCCCCAGCATTTT
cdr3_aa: CASQTGNQPQHF

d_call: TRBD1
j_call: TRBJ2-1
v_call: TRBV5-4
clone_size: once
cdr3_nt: TGTGCCAGCAGCACTGGACAGGGGTCCTACAATGAGCAGTTCTTC
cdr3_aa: CASSTGQGSYNEQFF

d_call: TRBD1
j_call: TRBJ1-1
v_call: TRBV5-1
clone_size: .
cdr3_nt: TGCGCCAGCAGACCCGGGACAGGGGGGTTCACTGAAGCTTTCTTT
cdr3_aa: CASRPGTGGFTEAFF

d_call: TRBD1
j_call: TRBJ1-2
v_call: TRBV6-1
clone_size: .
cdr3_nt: TGTGCCAGCAGTGAAGTTTGGACAGGGGGCTATGGCTACACCTTC
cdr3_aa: CASSEVWTGGYGYTF

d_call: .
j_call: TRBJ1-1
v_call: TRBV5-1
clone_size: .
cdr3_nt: TGCGCCAGCAGCTTGGACTGGGGAGGGTGGAACACTGAAGCTTTCTTT
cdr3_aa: CASSLDWGGWNTEAFF

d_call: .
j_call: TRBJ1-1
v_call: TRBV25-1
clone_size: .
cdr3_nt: TGTGCCAGCACCCAAGGGAGCAGCTTGAACACTGAAGCTTTCTTT
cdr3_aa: CASTQGSSLNTEAFF

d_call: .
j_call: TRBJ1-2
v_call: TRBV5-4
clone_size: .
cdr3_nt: TGTGCCAGCAGCTTACGAGGGTCGATCTATGGCTACACCTTC
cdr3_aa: CASSLRGSIYGYTF

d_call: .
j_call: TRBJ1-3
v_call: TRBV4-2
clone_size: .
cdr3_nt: TGTGCCAGCAGCCAGCAAGCTAACAGGGTCTCTGGAAACACCATATATTTT
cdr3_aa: CASSQQANRVSGNTIYF

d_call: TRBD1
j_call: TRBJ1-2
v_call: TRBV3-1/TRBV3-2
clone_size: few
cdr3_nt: TGTGCCAGCAGCTCCCAGGGGGTTGGCTACACCTTC
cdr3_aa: CASSSQGVGYTF

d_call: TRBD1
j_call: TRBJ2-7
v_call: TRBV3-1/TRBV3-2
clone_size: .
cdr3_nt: TGTGCCAGCACCGGGACAGGGGGCACCTACGAGCAGTACTTC
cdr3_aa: CASTGTGGTYEQYF

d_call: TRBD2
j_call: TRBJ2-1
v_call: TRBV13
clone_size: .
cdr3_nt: TGTGCCAGCAGCACCAGGACTAGCGGAGAGCAGTTCTTC
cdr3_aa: CASSTRTSGEQFF

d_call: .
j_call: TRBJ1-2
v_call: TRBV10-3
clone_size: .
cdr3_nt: TGTGCCATCACCCGAGGGATTGGGAACTACACCTTC
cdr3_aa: CAITRGIGNYTF

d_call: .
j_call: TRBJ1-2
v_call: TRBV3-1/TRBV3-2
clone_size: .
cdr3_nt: TGTGCCAGCAGCCAAGAGAGGGGGGGCTACGGCTACACCTTC
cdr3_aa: CASSQERGGYGYTF

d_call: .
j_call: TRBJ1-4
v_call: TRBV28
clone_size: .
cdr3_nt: TGTGCCAGCAGTTCCAGGGGAACTAATGAAAAACTGTTTTTT
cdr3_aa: CASSSRGTNEKLFF

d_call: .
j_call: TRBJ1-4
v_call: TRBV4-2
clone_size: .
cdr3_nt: TGTGCCAGCAGCCAACCGGACGGGACTAAGAGTGAAAAACTGTTTTTT
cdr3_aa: CASSQPDGTKSEKLFF

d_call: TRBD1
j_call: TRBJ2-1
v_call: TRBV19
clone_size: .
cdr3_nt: TGTGCCAGTAGGATCGGACAGGAGAGCGCCGTAGGAGCGTTGTTCTTC
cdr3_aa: CASRIGQESAVGALFF

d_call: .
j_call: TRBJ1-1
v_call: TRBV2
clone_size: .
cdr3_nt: TGTGCCAGCTTTGCGGGGCGGGGGGGACAAGCTTTCTTT
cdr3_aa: CASFAGRGGQAFF

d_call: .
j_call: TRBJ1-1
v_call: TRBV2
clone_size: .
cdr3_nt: TGTGCCAGCAGTGTGGGGCGGCTGAACACTGAAGCTTTCTTT
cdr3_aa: CASSVGRLNTEAFF

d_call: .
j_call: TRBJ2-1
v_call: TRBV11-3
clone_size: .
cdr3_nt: TGTGCCAGCAGCTCGGACGGGACATCTTACAATGAGCAGTTCTTC
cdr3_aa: CASSSDGTSYNEQFF

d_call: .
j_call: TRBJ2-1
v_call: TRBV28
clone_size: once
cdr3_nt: TGTGCCAGCAGAGGTCGGGCTAGCCCCTCGAGCTCCTACAATGAGCAGTTCTTC
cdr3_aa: CASRGRASPSSSYNEQFF

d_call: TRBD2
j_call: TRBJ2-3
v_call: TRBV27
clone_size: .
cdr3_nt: TGTGCCAGCAGTCCTCCACTCGGACTAGCGGGGGGCACAGATACGCAGTATTTT
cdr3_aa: CASSPPLGLAGGTDTQYF

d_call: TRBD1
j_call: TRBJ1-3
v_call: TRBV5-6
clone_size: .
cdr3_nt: TGTGCCAGCACCCGGGACAGGGCAAGTGGAAACACCATATATTTT
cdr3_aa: CASTRDRASGNTIYF

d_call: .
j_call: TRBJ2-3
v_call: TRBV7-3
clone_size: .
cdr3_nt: TGTGCCAGCAGCCCTTCCTTCCCGGGAGATACGCAGTATTTT
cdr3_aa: CASSPSFPGDTQYF

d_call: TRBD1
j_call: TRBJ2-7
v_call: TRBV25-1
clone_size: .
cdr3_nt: TGTGCCAGCAGAAGAACAGGGGACCCTAAAAGAGGGCAGTACTTC
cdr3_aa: CASRRTGDPKRGQYF

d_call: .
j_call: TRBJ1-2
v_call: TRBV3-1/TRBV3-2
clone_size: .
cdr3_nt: TGTGCCAGCAGCCCAGGGGCTCCCTATGGCTACACCTTC
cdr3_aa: CASSPGAPYGYTF

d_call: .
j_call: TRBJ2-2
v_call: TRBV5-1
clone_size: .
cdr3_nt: TGCGCCAGCAGCCGCGAGCGGGCCACCGGGGAGCTGTTTTTT
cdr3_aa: CASSRERATGELFF

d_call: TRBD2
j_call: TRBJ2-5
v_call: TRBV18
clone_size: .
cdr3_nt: TGTGCCACCTACCCGGGACTAGCGGGGGGTCCCCCCAGGACCCAGTACTTC
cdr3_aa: CATYPGLAGGPPRTQYF